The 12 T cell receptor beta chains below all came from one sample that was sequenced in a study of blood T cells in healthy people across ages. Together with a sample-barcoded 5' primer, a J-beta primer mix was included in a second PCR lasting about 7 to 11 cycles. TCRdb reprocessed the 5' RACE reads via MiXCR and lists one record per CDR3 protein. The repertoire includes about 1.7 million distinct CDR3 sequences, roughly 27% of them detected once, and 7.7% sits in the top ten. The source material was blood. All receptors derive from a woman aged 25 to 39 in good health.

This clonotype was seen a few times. CDR3 bases: TGCGCCAGCAGCTTGGAAGGACAGGGCCTGGGGGCTTTCTTT. Its translation is CASSLEGQGLGAFF. The gene calls are TRBV5-1 and TRBJ1-1; 8 nucleotides align to TRBD1. J lost 11 bases, V lost 0 bases, and 9 bases had no gene match. The CDR3 runs to 14 residues. From germline, CDR1 is SGHRS and CDR2 YFSETQ.

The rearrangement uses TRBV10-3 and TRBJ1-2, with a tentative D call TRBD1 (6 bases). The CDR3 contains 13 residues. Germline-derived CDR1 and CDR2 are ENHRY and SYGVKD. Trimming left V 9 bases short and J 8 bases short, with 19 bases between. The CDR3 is CAIGGNLQGGYTF. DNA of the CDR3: TGTGCCATAGGGGGGAACTTACAGGGCGGCTACACCTTC.

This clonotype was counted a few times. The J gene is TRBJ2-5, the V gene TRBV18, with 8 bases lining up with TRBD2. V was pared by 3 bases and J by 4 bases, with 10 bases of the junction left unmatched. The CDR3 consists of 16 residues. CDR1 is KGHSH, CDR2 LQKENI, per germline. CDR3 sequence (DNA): TGTGCCAGCTCACCCTCGGGACTAGTGATTGGAGAGACCCAGTACTTC. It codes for CASSPSGLVIGETQYF.

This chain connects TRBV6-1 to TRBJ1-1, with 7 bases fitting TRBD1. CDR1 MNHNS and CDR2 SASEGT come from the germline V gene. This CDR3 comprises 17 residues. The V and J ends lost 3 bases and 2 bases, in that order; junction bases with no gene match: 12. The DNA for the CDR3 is TGTGCCAGCAGTGAGACTAGGAGGGGGCGAAGTAACACTGAAGCTTTCTTT. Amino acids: CASSETRRGRSNTEAFF.

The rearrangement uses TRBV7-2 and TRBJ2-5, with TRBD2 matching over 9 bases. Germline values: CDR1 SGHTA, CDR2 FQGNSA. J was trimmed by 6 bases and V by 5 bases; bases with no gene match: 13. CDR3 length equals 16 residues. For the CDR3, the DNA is TGTGCCAGCAGCCCACAAGGGCGGGGGGGCCGACAGACCCAGTACTTC. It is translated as CASSPQGRGGRQTQYF.

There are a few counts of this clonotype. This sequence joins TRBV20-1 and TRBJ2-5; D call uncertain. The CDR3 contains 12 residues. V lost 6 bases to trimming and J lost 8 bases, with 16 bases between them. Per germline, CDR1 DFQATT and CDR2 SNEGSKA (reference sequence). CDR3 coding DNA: TGCAGTGCCCCTGGGCCAGTCAATACCCAGTACTTC. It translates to CSAPGPVNTQYF.

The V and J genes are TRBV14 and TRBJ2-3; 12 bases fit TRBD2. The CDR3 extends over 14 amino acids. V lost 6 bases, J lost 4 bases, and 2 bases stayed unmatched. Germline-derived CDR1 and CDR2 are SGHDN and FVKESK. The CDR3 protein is CASRTSGSPDTQYF. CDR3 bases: TGTGCCAGCAGGACTAGCGGGAGCCCAGATACGCAGTATTTT. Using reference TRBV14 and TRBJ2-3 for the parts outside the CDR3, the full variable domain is EAGVTQFPSHSVIEKGQTVTLRCDPISGHDNLYWYRRVMGKEIKFLLHFVKESKQDESGMPNNRFLAERTGGTYSTLKVQPAELEDSGVYFCASRTSGSPDTQYFGPGTRLTVL.

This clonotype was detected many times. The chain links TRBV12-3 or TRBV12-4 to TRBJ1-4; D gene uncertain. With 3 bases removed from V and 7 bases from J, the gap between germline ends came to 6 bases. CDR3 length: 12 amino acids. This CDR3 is CASSFGPEKLFF. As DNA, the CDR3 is TGTGCCAGCAGTTTCGGACCTGAAAAACTGTTTTTT.

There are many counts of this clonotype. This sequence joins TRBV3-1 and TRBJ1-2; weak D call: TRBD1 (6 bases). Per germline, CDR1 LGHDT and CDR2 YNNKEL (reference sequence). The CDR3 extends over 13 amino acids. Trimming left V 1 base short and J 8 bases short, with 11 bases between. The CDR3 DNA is TGTGCCAGCAGCCAAGGGGACAACTCAGGCTACACCTTC. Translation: CASSQGDNSGYTF.

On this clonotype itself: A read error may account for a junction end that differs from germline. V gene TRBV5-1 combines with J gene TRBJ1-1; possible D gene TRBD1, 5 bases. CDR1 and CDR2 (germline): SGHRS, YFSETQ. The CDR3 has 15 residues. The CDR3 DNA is TGCGCCGGCAGCACCGACGGGCAGGGGAACACTGAAGCTTTCTTT. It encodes CAGSTDGQGNTEAFF.

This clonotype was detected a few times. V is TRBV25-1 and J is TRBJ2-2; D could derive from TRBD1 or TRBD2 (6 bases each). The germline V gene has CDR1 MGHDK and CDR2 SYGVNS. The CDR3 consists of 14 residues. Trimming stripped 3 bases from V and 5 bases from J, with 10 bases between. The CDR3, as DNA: TGTGCCAGCAGTGATCGAGGGGGGACCGGGGAGCTGTTTTTT. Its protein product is CASSDRGGTGELFF.

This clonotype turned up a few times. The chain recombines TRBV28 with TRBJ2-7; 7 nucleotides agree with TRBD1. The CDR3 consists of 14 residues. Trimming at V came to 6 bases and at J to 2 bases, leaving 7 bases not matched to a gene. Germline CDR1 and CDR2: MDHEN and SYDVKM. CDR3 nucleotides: TGTGCCAGCAGATTGAGGGGGCCCCCCTACGAGCAGTACTTC. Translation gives CASRLRGPPYEQYF.